Listed below are T cell receptor beta chains from one sample, sequenced in a study of blood T cell repertoires in COVID-19. The data were produced by immunoSEQ multiplex PCR, yet TCRdb's version contains in-frame clones alone and is incomplete. The table lists 390,000 or so clones, 75% to 90% of them singletons. The specimen sequenced was PBMCs or T cells enriched from blood (not recorded which). The receptor set was obtained from a man between 18 and 29 years old who had recovered from COVID-19. The CDR3 runs from the conserved cysteine through the conserved F or W. The D gene is left open where the match is weak.

v_call,d_call,j_call,cdr3_nt,cdr3_aa
TRBV11-2,NA,TRBJ1-2,TGTGCCAGCAGCTTGGGGGGTAACTATGGCTACACCTTC,CASSLGGNYGYTF
TRBV18,NA,TRBJ1-2,TGTGCCAGCTCACCAGAAAGGGCTGGACAGAACCTCTATGGCTACACCTTC,CASSPERAGQNLYGYTF
TRBV7-2,NA,TRBJ2-3,TGTGCCAGCAGCCCCCCCGGGACACGTTTGTCAGATACGCAGTATTTT,CASSPPGTRLSDTQYF
TRBV4-2,TRBD2,TRBJ2-2,TGTGCCAGCAGAAAAGCGCTAGGATTAGCGGGGGGCACCGGGGAGCTGTTTTTT,CASRKALGLAGGTGELFF
TRBV7-9,TRBD1,TRBJ2-1,TGTGCCAGCAGCCCAGGGACAGTCAAAGTGAATGAGCAGTTCTTC,CASSPGTVKVNEQFF
TRBV7-2,TRBD1,TRBJ1-5,TGTGCCAGCGGGGGACAGGGTAGGGGTCAGCCCCAGCATTTT,CASGGQGRGQPQHF
TRBV3-1/TRBV3-2,NA,TRBJ2-7,TGTGCCAGCAGCCCGCGGCGGCCGTCCTACGAGCAGTACTTC,CASSPRRPSYEQYF
TRBV3-1/TRBV3-2,TRBD2,TRBJ2-7,TGTGCCAGCAGCCAAGATTCGGGGGGCGAGCAGTACTTC,CASSQDSGGEQYF
TRBV14,TRBD1,TRBJ2-5,TGTGCCAGCAGCCAAGATCGCAGGGGGCGGCAAGAGACCCAGTACTTC,CASSQDRRGRQETQYF
TRBV18,NA,TRBJ1-2,TGTGCCAGCTCATCCCCCCGGGGCTACACCTTC,CASSSPRGYTF
TRBV7-9,NA,TRBJ1-3,TGTGCCAGCAGCTCTCTTAATGGAAACACCATATATTTT,CASSSLNGNTIYF
TRBV4-1,NA,TRBJ1-6,TGCGCCAGCAGCCAACCCTGGGGGGTTCAGACCCTCCACTTT,CASSQPWGVQTLHF
TRBV7-6,TRBD1,TRBJ2-1,TGTGCCAGCAGCCTCGGACAGGGGGCGCGGAATGAGCAGTTCTTC,CASSLGQGARNEQFF
TRBV5-3,TRBD1,TRBJ1-3,TGTGCCAGAAGCTCGTACAGGGGGAGTGGAAACACCATATATTTT,CARSSYRGSGNTIYF
TRBV5-1,TRBD1,TRBJ2-7,TGCGCCAGCAGCTTCAGGACAGGGGGCGACGAGCAGTACTTC,CASSFRTGGDEQYF
TRBV5-4,TRBD2,TRBJ2-3,TGTGCCAGCACCCGAGGACTAGTGAATCCAGATACGCAGTATTTT,CASTRGLVNPDTQYF
TRBV11-2,NA,TRBJ1-6,TGTGCCAGCAGCTCAGGAGGGTATTCACCCCTCCACTTT,CASSSGGYSPLHF
TRBV5-1,NA,TRBJ2-7,TGCGCCAGCAGCTCTGACCCGGGTACGGCCTACGAGCAGTACTTC,CASSSDPGTAYEQYF
TRBV30,NA,TRBJ2-7,TGTGCCTGGAGTGTAGGACACCCCTACGAGCAGTACTTC,CAWSVGHPYEQYF
TRBV18,NA,TRBJ2-7,TGTGCCAGCTCACCCCAGACATACGAGCAGTACTTC,CASSPQTYEQYF